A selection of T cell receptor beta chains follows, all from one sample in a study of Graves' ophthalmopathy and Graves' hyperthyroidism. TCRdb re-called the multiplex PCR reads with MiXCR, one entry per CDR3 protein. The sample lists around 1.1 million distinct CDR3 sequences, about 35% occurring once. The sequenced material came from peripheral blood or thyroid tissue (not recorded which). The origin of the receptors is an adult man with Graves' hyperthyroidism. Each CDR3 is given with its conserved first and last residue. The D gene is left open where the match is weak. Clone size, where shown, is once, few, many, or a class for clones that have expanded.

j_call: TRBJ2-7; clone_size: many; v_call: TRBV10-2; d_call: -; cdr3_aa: CASSEDGQGYEQYF; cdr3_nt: TGCGCCAGCAGTGAGGACGGGCAGGGTTACGAGCAGTACTTC
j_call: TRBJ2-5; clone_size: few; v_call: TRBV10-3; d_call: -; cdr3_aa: CAISETEMETQYF; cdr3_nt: TGTGCCATCAGTGAGACAGAAATGGAGACCCAGTACTTC
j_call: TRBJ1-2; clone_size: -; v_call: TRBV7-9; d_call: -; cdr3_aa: CASSWETNYGYTF; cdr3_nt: TGTGCCAGCAGCTGGGAAACTAACTATGGCTACACCTTC
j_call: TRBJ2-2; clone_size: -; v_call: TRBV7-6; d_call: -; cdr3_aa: CASINRDRDNTGELFF; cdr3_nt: TGTGCCAGCATAAACCGGGACCGGGACAACACCGGGGAGCTGTTTTTT
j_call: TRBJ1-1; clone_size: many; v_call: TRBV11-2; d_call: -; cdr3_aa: CASSFPGPVAEAFF; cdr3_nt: TGTGCCAGCAGCTTCCCAGGGCCGGTCGCTGAAGCTTTCTTT
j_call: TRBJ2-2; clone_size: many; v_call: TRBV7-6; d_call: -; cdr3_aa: CASSLATDTGELFF; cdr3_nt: TGTGCCAGCAGCTTAGCTACGGACACCGGGGAGCTGTTTTTT
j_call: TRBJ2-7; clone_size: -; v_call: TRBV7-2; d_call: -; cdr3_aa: CASSLERSSAEYEQYF; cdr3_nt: TGTGCCAGCAGCTTAGAGAGGAGTTCTGCGGAATACGAGCAGTACTTC
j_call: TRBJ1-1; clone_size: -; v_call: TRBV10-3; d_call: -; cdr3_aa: CASSEAHRLMNTEAFF; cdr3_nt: TGTGCCAGCAGTGAAGCACACAGGCTTATGAACACTGAAGCTTTCTTT
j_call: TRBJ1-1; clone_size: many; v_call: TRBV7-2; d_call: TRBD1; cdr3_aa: CASSSMATGGGHTEAFF; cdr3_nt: TGTGCCAGCAGCTCAATGGCGACAGGGGGTGGGCACACTGAAGCTTTCTTT
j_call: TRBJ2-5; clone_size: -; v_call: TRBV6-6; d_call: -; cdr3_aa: CASSYSSIQETQYF; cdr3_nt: TGTGCCAGCAGTTACTCTTCCATCCAAGAGACCCAGTACTTC
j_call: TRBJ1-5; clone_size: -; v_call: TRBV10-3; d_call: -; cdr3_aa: CASSFSVGSNQPQHF; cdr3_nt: TGTGCCAGCAGTTTCTCGGTCGGTAGCAATCAGCCCCAGCATTTT
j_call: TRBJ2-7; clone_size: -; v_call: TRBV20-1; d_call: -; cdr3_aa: CSATDPGRYYEQYF; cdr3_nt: TGCAGTGCCACAGACCCGGGACGATACTACGAGCAGTACTTC
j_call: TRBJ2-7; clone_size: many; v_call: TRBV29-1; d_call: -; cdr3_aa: CSVLQTYEQYF; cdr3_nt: TGCAGCGTTCTCCAGACCTACGAGCAGTACTTC
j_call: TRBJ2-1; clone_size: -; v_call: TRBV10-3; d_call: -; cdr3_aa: CAISESKGTGSYNEQFF; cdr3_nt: TGTGCCATCAGTGAGTCAAAGGGAACGGGCTCCTACAATGAGCAGTTCTTC
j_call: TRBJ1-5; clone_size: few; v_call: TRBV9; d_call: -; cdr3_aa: CASSSVDGYQPQHF; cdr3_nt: TGTGCCAGCAGTTCGGTGGACGGTTATCAGCCCCAGCATTTT
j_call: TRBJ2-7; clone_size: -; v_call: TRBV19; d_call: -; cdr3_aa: CASSTSAGDEQYF; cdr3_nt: TGTGCCAGTAGTACAAGTGCAGGGGACGAGCAGTACTTC
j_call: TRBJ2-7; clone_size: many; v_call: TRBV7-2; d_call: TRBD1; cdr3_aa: CASSERDRREQYF; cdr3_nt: TGTGCCAGCAGCGAGAGGGACAGGCGCGAGCAGTACTTC
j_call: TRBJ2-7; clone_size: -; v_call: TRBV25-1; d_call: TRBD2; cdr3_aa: CASGGGGGLDEQYF; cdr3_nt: TGTGCCAGCGGGGGGGGTGGAGGCCTCGACGAGCAGTACTTC
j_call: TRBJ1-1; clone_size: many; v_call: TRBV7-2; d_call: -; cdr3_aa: CASSSRSRELNTEAFF; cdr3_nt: TGCGCCAGCAGCTCCCGCTCCAGGGAGTTGAACACTGAAGCTTTCTTT
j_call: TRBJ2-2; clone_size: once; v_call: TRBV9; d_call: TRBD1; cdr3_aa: CASSLWDRATGELFF; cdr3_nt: TGTGCCAGCAGTTTATGGGACAGGGCTACCGGGGAGCTGTTTTTT
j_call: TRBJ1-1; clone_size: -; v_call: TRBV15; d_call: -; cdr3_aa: CATSRGLGLNTEAFF; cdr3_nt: TGTGCCACCAGCAGAGGCCTGGGGCTGAACACTGAAGCTTTCTTT
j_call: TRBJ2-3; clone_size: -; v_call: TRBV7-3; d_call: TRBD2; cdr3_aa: CASSRRAGGVGTDTQYF; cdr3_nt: TGTGCCAGCAGCCGACGGGCGGGAGGAGTAGGCACAGATACGCAGTATTTT
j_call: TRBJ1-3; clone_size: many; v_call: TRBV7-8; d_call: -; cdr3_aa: CASSVSRGGVRPNSGNTIYF; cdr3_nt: TGTGCCAGCAGCGTCTCACGGGGCGGGGTGCGACCGAACTCTGGAAACACCATATATTTT
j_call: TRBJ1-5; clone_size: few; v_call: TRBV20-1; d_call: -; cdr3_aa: CSAPPLARSNQPQHF; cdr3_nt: TGCAGTGCTCCCCCCTTAGCGCGGAGCAATCAGCCCCAGCATTTT
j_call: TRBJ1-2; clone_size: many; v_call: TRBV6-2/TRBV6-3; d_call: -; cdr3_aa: CASRPDNSFNYGYTF; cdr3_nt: TGTGCCAGCAGACCGGACAACAGCTTTAACTATGGCTACACCTTC
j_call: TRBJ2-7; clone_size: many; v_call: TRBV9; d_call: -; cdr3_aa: CASSVVSDTMLYF; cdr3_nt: TGTGCCAGCAGCGTCGTTTCGGACACCATGCTGTACTTC
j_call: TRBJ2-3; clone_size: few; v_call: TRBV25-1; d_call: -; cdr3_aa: CASSQRTDTQYF; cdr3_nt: TGTGCCAGCAGCCAACGGACAGATACGCAGTATTTT
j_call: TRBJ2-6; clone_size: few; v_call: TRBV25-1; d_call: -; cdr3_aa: CASSEGANVLTF; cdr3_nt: TGTGCCAGCAGCGAGGGGGCCAACGTCCTGACTTTC
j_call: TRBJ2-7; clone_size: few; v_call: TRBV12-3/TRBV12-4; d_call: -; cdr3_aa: CASSPTILEQYF; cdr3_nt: TGTGCCAGCAGTCCAACAATCCTCGAGCAGTACTTC
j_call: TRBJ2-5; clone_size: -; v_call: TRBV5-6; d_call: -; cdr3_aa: CASRNRQAAKTQYF; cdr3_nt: TGTGCCAGCAGGAATAGACAGGCCGCCAAGACCCAGTACTTC
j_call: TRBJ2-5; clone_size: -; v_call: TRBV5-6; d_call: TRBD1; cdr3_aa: CASSSGTGYLETQYF; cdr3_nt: TGTGCCAGCAGCTCAGGGACAGGGTATTTGGAGACCCAGTACTTC
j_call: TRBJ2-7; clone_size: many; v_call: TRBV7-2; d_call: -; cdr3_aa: CASSRGWSYEQYF; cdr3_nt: TGTGCCAGCAGCCGAGGTTGGTCCTACGAGCAGTACTTC
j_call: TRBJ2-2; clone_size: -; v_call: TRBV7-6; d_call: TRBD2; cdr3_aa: CASSLMTPGLASGELFF; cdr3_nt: TGTGCCAGCAGCTTAATGACCCCGGGACTAGCTTCCGGGGAGCTGTTTTTT
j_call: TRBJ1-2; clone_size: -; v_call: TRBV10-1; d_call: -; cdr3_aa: CASRAGYLYGYTF; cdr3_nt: TGTGCCAGCAGAGCGGGGTACCTCTATGGCTACACCTTC
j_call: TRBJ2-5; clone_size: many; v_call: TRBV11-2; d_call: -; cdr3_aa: CASSLMGRQETQYF; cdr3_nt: TGTGCCAGCAGCTTAATGGGCAGGCAAGAGACCCAGTACTTC
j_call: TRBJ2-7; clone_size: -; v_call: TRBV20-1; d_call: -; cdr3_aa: CSAPQGQYF; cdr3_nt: TGCAGTGCTCCTCAGGGGCAGTACTTC
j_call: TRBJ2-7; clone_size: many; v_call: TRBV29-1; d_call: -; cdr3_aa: CSVEDPKGYEQYF; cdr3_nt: TGCAGCGTTGAAGATCCAAAGGGATACGAGCAGTACTTC
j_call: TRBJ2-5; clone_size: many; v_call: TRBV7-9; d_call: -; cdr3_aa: CASSPEVVETQYF; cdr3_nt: TGTGCCAGCAGCCCAGAGGTGGTGGAGACCCAGTACTTC
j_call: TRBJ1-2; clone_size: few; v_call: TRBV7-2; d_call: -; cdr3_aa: CASTTGTVGYTF; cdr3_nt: TGTGCCAGCACCACCGGGACCGTTGGCTACACCTTC
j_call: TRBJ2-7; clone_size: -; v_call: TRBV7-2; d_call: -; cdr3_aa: CASSWGMVQEQYF; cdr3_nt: TGCGCCAGCAGCTGGGGTATGGTTCAGGAGCAGTACTTC
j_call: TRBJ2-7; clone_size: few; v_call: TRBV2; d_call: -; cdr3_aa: CASSEGLATEQYF; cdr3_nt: TGTGCCAGCAGTGAAGGGTTAGCGACCGAGCAGTACTTC
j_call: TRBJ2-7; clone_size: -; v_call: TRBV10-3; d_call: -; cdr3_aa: CAISRILGYEQYF; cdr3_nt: TGTGCCATCAGCCGGATTCTCGGCTACGAGCAGTACTTC
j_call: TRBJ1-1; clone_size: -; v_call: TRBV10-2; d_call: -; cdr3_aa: CASSYSADRGGGWNTEAFF; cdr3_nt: TGTGCCAGCAGTTACTCCGCCGATCGGGGCGGGGGCTGGAACACTGAAGCTTTCTTT
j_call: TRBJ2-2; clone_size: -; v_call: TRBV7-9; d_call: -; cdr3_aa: CASSCQEGSTGELFF; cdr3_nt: TGTGCCAGCAGCTGCCAGGAGGGCAGCACCGGGGAGCTGTTTTTT
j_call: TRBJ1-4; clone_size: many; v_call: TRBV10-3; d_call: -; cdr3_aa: CAISDNGRLNEKLFF; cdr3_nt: TGTGCCATCAGTGATAATGGACGGTTAAATGAAAAACTGTTTTTT
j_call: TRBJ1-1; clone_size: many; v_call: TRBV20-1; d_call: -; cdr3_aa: CSARKTAETEAFF; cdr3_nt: TGCAGTGCTAGGAAGACAGCCGAAACTGAAGCTTTCTTT
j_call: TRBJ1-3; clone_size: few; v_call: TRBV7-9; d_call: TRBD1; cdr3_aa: CASSSGQGGSGNTIYF; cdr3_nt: TGTGCCAGCAGCTCGGGACAGGGTGGTTCTGGAAACACCATATATTTT
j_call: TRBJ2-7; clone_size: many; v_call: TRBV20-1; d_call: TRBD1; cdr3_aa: CSARGQPGQGYEQYF; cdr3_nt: TGCAGTGCTAGAGGTCAGCCGGGACAGGGCTACGAGCAGTACTTC
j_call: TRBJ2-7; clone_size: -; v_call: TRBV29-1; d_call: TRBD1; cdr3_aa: CRWTGSYEQYF; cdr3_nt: TGCAGATGGACAGGGTCCTACGAGCAGTACTTC
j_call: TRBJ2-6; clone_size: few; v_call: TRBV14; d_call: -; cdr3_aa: CASSLGWGQISGANVLTF; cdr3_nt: TGTGCCAGCAGCCTGGGCTGGGGGCAGATCTCTGGGGCCAACGTCCTGACTTTC
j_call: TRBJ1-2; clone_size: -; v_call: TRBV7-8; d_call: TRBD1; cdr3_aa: CASIEGATGYGYTF; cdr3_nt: TGTGCCAGCATCGAGGGGGCAACAGGCTATGGCTACACCTTC
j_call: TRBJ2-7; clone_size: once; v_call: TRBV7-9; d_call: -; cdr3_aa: CASSTQGTPGDF; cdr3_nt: TGTGCCAGCAGCACTCAAGGGACACCGGGGGATTTC
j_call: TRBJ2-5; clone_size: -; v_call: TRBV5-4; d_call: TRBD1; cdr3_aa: CASRFAGTGGETQYF; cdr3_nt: TGTGCCAGCAGATTTGCCGGGACAGGGGGGGAGACCCAGTACTTC
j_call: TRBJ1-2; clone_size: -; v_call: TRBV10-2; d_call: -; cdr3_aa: CASSEPDSLDGYTF; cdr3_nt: TGCGCCAGCAGTGAGCCGGACAGTCTGGATGGCTACACCTTC
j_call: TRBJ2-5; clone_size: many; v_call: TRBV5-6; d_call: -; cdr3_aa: CASGVRVAKETQYF; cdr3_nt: TGTGCCAGCGGAGTCAGGGTTGCGAAGGAGACCCAGTACTTC
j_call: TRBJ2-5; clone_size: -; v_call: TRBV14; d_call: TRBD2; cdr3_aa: CASVATGGSVETQYF; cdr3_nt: TGTGCCAGCGTTGCCACCGGGGGGTCGGTGGAGACCCAGTACTTC
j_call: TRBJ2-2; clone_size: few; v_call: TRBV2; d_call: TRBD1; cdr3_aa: CASSEDRGANTGELSW; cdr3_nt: TGTGCCAGCAGTGAGGACAGGGGAGCGAACACCGGGGAGCTGTCTTGG